The present entry profiles one T cell receptor (beta chain) with its context. What antigen it recognizes has not been identified. From a lookup of the germline V gene, CDR1 and CDR2 are SGHRS and YFSETQ. Its CDR3 holds 16 amino acids, cysteine through phenylalanine. The coding DNA is unavailable. HCMV serostatus was determined by detecting HCMV-specific IgG in serum with a commercial ELISA kit. Peripheral blood mononuclear cells were isolated from blood by Ficoll density gradient centrifugation. The sample comes from a study of T cells expressing NK-cell markers (dated by TCRdb to about 2020). General notes on the study: About 8 donors provided sorted CD3+CD56+NKG2C+, CD3+CD56+NKG2C- and CD3+CD56-NKG2C+ T-cell subsets, whose TCR beta-chain repertoires were profiled. Randomly selected healthy volunteers, three men and five women, were used as the eight sequenced donors. Libraries were sequenced as 2 x 150 bp reads on Illumina HiSeq 2000/2500, MiSeq or NextSeq. Among the eight sequenced donors, only one was HCMV-seronegative, while the other seven were HCMV-seropositive. General study outcomes and caveats: In more than 5 donors, the dominant CD3+CD56+NKG2C+ clonotypes ranked among the top 10 CD8+ clonotypes, making up roughly 1.0-8% of CD8+ T cells. Whether the expanded NKG2C-expressing T cell clones were specific for HCMV antigens remained unclear. Those dominant clonotypes were again the most abundant among CD3+CD56-NKG2C+ cells in four donors, at about 28.3-60.1%.

The instrument given in TCRdb is Illumina HiSeq 2000. The TCR beta cDNA libraries were made using 5'RACE template switching, a step that added both a universal primer site and unique molecular identifiers. Synthesis of cDNA was primed from the TCR beta constant segment and was followed by two consecutive PCR amplification steps. The original methods were these. MIGEC handled demultiplexing of the reads and grouping by UMI, while MiTCR was used to assemble and quantify clonotypes. To remove erroneous sequences, TCR cDNA sequences were retained only when supported by two or more reads. The tcR package was used for downstream repertoire analysis, with clonotypes matched between fractions based on CDR3 nucleotide sequence plus V segment. VDJmatch was used to annotate antigen specificity against VDJdb, with one amino acid substitution in CDR3 allowed. Each entry corresponds to one CDR3 protein sequence from reads that TCRdb reprocessed, and DNA is not given. The V and J calls shown here were made by TCRdb, not taken from the authors' results. The sample has some 410,000 distinct CDR3 sequences on record. The top ten hold about 7.1% of the sample.

Material for sequencing was blood T cells: a sorted CD56 or NKG2C T cell subset, CD4+ or CD8+ T cells, or bulk PBMC T cells (not recorded which). Recombination connected TRBV5-1 to TRBJ2-5; TCRdb indicates TRBD2, and absent DNA this call remains unverified. The source of this sequence is a woman aged 18-70 years in good health. The CDR3 has the sequence CASSKGGSSGRETQYF.